Detailed here is one TCR beta chain. As yet, its antigen is unknown. Profiled with immunoSEQ multiplex PCR; TCRdb holds only in-frame clones, not every one. The sample contains around 69,000 clones, under 96% of which appear only once. Per the germline V gene, CDR1 is SGHAT and CDR2 is FQNNGV. V lost 6 bases to trimming and J lost 1 base, with 12 bases between them. The CDR3 length is 14 residues. The record originates from a study of cytomegalovirus exposure and HLA in healthy donors. As for the study in general: The approximately 110 validation repertoires and the roughly 700 first-cohort repertoires shared a platform, a later analysis reported. Findings of the study overall: In vitro work confirmed that a few CMV-associated chains recognize CMV antigens. Generally TCR sequences proved uncommon, though certain public TCRs appeared in numerous donors. Reports indicated that the classifier achieved high specificity and sensitivity in diagnosing cytomegalovirus status.

Sequencing was done on a sample of PBMCs. The source is a woman between 18 and 30 years old in good health and CMV-seropositive. The chain links TRBV11-2 to TRBJ1-1; D call uncertain. The CDR3 sequence is CASRLTLENTEAFF. The CDR3 DNA is TGTGCCAGCAGGCTAACCTTAGAGAACACTGAAGCTTTCTTT.